The clone carrying this T cell receptor beta chain was seen at least ten times. Its antigen is undetermined. The sample originates from a study of T cells in Graves' hyperthyroidism and ophthalmopathy. The CDR3 totals 13 residues. Per germline, CDR1 DFQATT and CDR2 SNEGSKA (reference sequence). Between the trimmed V and J ends, which lost 0 bases and 5 bases, there was a span of 7 bases. Study-wide points: A model using 13 V-J features told ophthalmopathy apart from stable hyperthyroidism. Among clonotypes expanded in thyroid above 0.001, most were also found in blood.

RNA transcripts provided the source from which TCR beta CDR3 regions were amplified. The primer set for the first-round RT-PCR of the TCR CDR3 was HTBI. TCRdb reprocessed the multiplex PCR reads with MiXCR, giving one entry per CDR3 protein. Of 190,000 or so distinct CDR3 sequences in the sample, about 16% were seen once. For Graves' hyperthyroidism to be stable, ophthalmopathy could not progress within 18 months. The authors obtained PBMCs from 10 ml of fresh peripheral blood. The origin of this receptor is a man in his forties with Graves' hyperthyroidism. The source material was blood. The chain is built from TRBV20-1 and TRBJ1-4; D ambiguous. CDR3 protein: CSARDLENEKLFF. The CDR3 DNA reads TGCAGTGCTAGAGATCTCGAGAATGAAAAACTGTTTTTT.